Listed below are T cell receptor beta chains from one sample, sequenced in a study of cytomegalovirus exposure and HLA in healthy donors. Some clones are missing from TCRdb's copy, which holds only in-frame ones; the method was immunoSEQ multiplex PCR. The top ten hold over 1% of the sample, which has some 320,000 clones, about nine tenths seen once. Specimen: PBMCs. The receptors originated from a woman aged 30 to 39 in good health and CMV-seropositive. The CDR3 runs from the conserved cysteine through the conserved F or W. A D gene is named only where the DNA matches it firmly. Clone size appears in some rows only: once, few, many, or a class for an expanded clone.

d_call clone_size j_call v_call cdr3_aa cdr3_nt
TRBD1 NA TRBJ1-3 TRBV30 CAWNGVGTAVSGNTIYF TGTGCCTGGAATGGGGTAGGGACAGCGGTCTCTGGAAACACCATATATTTT
NA once TRBJ2-1 TRBV29-1 CSVDSPWDYNEQFF TGCAGCGTTGACTCCCCTTGGGATTACAATGAGCAGTTCTTC
NA NA TRBJ2-7 TRBV11-2 CASSLQGPGLRF TGTGCCAGCAGCTTACAGGGACCGGGACTCCGGTTC
NA NA TRBJ1-2 TRBV5-6 CASSAGQAAYGYTF TGTGCCAGCAGCGCGGGGCAGGCGGCCTATGGCTACACCTTC
NA NA TRBJ1-5 TRBV7-2 CASSLEPSDFQPQHF TGTGCCAGCAGCTTAGAACCCTCGGATTTTCAGCCCCAGCATTTT
TRBD2 NA TRBJ2-5 TRBV7-2 CASSLTSGSQETQYF TGTGCCAGCAGTCTTACTAGCGGTAGTCAAGAGACCCAGTACTTC
NA once TRBJ1-1 TRBV9 CASSVAGADVRGTEAFF TGTGCCAGCAGCGTAGCGGGGGCTGATGTCCGGGGCACTGAAGCTTTCTTT
NA NA TRBJ1-1 TRBV6-6 CASSYTWGNTEAFF TGTGCCAGCAGTTATACGTGGGGGAACACTGAAGCTTTCTTT
NA NA TRBJ2-1 TRBV27 CASSDFNYYNEQFF TGTGCCAGCAGTGACTTTAACTACTACAATGAGCAGTTCTTC
NA NA TRBJ2-7 TRBV27 CASSFFGSAYEQYF TGTGCCAGCAGTTTTTTCGGGAGCGCCTACGAGCAGTACTTC
NA NA TRBJ1-2 TRBV27 CASSLSRDLYGYTF TGTGCCAGCAGTTTATCCAGGGACCTCTATGGCTACACCTTC
NA NA TRBJ2-1 TRBV1 CTSSPQFGRAAYNEQFF TGCACCAGCAGCCCGCAGTTTGGTAGGGCAGCCTACAATGAGCAGTTCTTC
NA NA TRBJ1-1 TRBV10-3 CAISGGNRNTEAFF TGTGCCATCAGTGGCGGGAACCGAAACACTGAAGCTTTCTTT
NA NA TRBJ2-7 TRBV5-4 CASSFMDEQYF TGTGCCAGCAGCTTCATGGACGAGCAGTACTTC
NA NA TRBJ2-1 TRBV2 CASRRDRVGTYNEQFF TGTGCCAGCAGGAGAGATAGGGTGGGCACCTACAATGAGCAGTTCTTC
NA once TRBJ2-3 TRBV9 CASSSFGGGARDTQYF TGTGCCAGCAGCTCGTTTGGGGGCGGGGCGAGAGATACGCAGTATTTT
TRBD1 NA TRBJ2-7 TRBV30 CAWTGPGQGSYEQYF TGTGCCTGGACCGGACCGGGACAGGGGAGCTACGAGCAGTACTTC
TRBD2 NA TRBJ2-3 TRBV4-3 CASSQFGLAGTDTQYF TGCGCCAGCAGCCAGTTCGGACTAGCGGGCACAGATACGCAGTATTTT
TRBD1 few TRBJ2-7 TRBV10-3 CASGTGYEQYF TGTGCCAGTGGGACAGGCTACGAGCAGTACTTC
TRBD2 NA TRBJ2-3 TRBV27 CASSFGRLSAGGTDTQYF TGTGCCAGCAGTTTTGGCCGATTGTCAGCGGGGGGAACAGATACGCAGTATTTT
TRBD1 NA TRBJ1-3 TRBV29-1 CSVSGGENTIYF TGCAGCGTCTCAGGGGGGGAAAACACCATATATTTT
NA NA TRBJ1-1 TRBV29-1 CSVTGLNTEAFF TGCAGCGTAACAGGGTTGAACACTGAAGCTTTCTTT
TRBD2 NA TRBJ2-5 TRBV6-1 CASGLRGGQETQYF TGTGCCAGCGGGTTACGGGGGGGACAAGAGACCCAGTACTTC
NA NA TRBJ2-3 TRBV30 CAWSDGSRGLSTDTQYF TGTGCCTGGAGTGACGGGTCACGGGGGCTTAGCACAGATACGCAGTATTTT
TRBD1 few TRBJ2-7 TRBV6-6 CASRGQVRTYEQYF TGTGCCAGCAGGGGACAGGTCCGGACCTACGAGCAGTACTTC
NA few TRBJ2-1 TRBV4-1 CASSQETERKRYNEQFF TGCGCCAGCAGCCAAGAGACGGAGCGGAAACGCTACAATGAGCAGTTCTTC
TRBD2 NA TRBJ2-1 TRBV6-5 CASIGGGRPYEQFF TGTGCCAGCATAGGCGGGGGGAGGCCATATGAGCAGTTCTTC
NA NA TRBJ2-2 TRBV9 CASSVGPSDTGELFF TGTGCCAGCAGCGTAGGCCCTAGCGACACCGGGGAGCTGTTTTTT
NA NA TRBJ2-1 TRBV4-3 CASSQFLSNSYNEQFF TGCGCCAGCAGCCAATTTCTGAGTAACTCCTACAATGAGCAGTTCTTC
TRBD1 NA TRBJ1-5 TRBV28 CASSVWGTGGAKQPQHF TGTGCCAGCAGTGTTTGGGGGACAGGGGGCGCCAAGCAGCCCCAGCATTTT
TRBD2 once TRBJ2-7 TRBV6-6 CASRRTSGGSSHEQYF TGTGCCAGCAGGAGGACTAGCGGGGGATCCTCTCACGAGCAGTACTTC
NA many TRBJ2-1 TRBV2 CASSALGGDEQFF TGTGCCAGCAGTGCCTTAGGGGGAGATGAGCAGTTCTTC
NA NA TRBJ2-1 TRBV5-8 CASSFGLYNEQFF TGTGCCAGCAGCTTTGGACTCTACAATGAGCAGTTCTTC